Following are 32 T cell receptor beta chains from one sample sequenced in a study of blood T cells in healthy people across ages. The authors ran a second PCR of 7 to 11 cycles using a sample-barcoded 5' primer and a J-beta primer mix. Using its own MiXCR run on the 5' RACE reads, TCRdb lists one record per CDR3 protein. The sample holds around 1,500,000 distinct CDR3 sequences, under 30% seen once. What was sequenced was blood. The source is a young woman in good health.

The chain links TRBV20-1 to TRBJ2-1; 10 nucleotides agree with TRBD2. This CDR3 contains 13 residues. In germline, CDR1 is DFQATT, CDR2 SNEGSKA (reference sequence). V shed 7 bases, J shed 13 bases, and the junction held 13 bases outside the gene matches. The CDR3 loop reads CSGFREREGHQFF. The CDR3 bases are TGCAGTGGATTCAGGGAGCGGGAGGGCCATCAGTTCTTC.

This clonotype was observed a few times. J is TRBJ2-3 and V is TRBV20-1, with 14 bases fitting TRBD2. V lost 6 bases to trimming and J lost 6 bases; unmatched junction nucleotides: 8. From germline, CDR1 is DFQATT and CDR2 SNEGSKA (reference sequence). The CDR3 extends over 15 amino acids. The CDR3 loop is CSADGTSGGGDTQYF. CDR3 coding DNA: TGCAGTGCCGACGGGACTAGCGGGGGCGGGGATACGCAGTATTTT.

V usage is TRBV12-3 or TRBV12-4 and J usage is TRBJ2-2, with TRBD2 matching over 9 bases. The ends lost 5 bases at V and 4 bases at J; junction bases unmatched: 11. The CDR3 spans 17 residues. The CDR3 here is CASSQTKLAGLTGELFF. CDR3 coding DNA: TGTGCCAGCAGTCAGACCAAACTAGCGGGCCTCACCGGGGAGCTGTTTTTT.

The genes are TRBV7-2 and TRBJ2-3, with TRBD2 matching 8 bases. This CDR3 is built from 14 residues. Germline V gives CDR1 SGHTA, CDR2 FQGNSA. V lost 1 base to trimming and J lost 6 bases; unmatched junction nucleotides: 3. The CDR3 spells CASSLGWTSDTQYF. CDR3 bases: TGTGCCAGCAGCTTAGGATGGACTAGCGATACGCAGTATTTT.

Notes on this clonotype: Since a much larger clone is just one base distant, this may be a read error. This sequence joins TRBV6-1 and TRBJ2-7; 11 nucleotides match TRBD2. The CDR3 sequence is 14 residues long. Germline V CDR1 and CDR2: MNHNS, SASEGT. Trimming cost V 6 bases and J 4 bases; bases outside gene matches: 5. The CDR3 is CASRVGTSGYEQYF. The DNA for the CDR3 is TGTGCCAGCAGGGTCGGGACTAGCGGTTACGAGCAGTACTTC.

About this clonotype itself: It may be a read error: a sequence one base away is much more abundant. The rearrangement uses TRBV20-1 and TRBJ2-4, with D uncertain. Trimming stripped 0 bases from V and 13 bases from J, with 22 bases between. CDR1 and CDR2 from the germline V gene are DFQATT and SNEGSKA (reference sequence). The CDR3 has 15 amino acids. The CDR3, as DNA: TGCAGTGCTAGAGATGGCCGCCAACCCTACAATGAGCAGTACTTC. This gives the protein CSARDGRQPYNEQYF.

The J gene is TRBJ1-1, the V gene TRBV28; D is possibly TRBD1 (5 bases). The CDR3 consists of 12 residues. V was trimmed by 10 bases and J by 5 bases, leaving 14 bases between them. Germline CDR1 is MDHEN and CDR2 is SYDVKM. CDR3 sequence: CAITQRGTEAFF. The DNA of the CDR3 is TGTGCCATCACACAACGGGGGACTGAAGCTTTCTTT.

This clonotype was detected only a few times. This rearrangement joins TRBV3-1 to TRBJ2-4; D call uncertain. TRBJ2-7 explains the end of the DNA better; the J call may be wrong. The CDR3 is 14 amino acids. The germline CDR1 and CDR2 sequences are LGHDT and YNNKEL (reference sequence). Here the CDR3 reads CATNPQIRPSEQYF. The CDR3 DNA is TGTGCCACCAACCCCCAAATCCGACCGAGCGAGCAGTACTTC.

In its sample, this clonotype was seen many times. V gene TRBV7-9 combines with J gene TRBJ2-7, with 8 bases aligning to TRBD2. The V gene's germline CDR1 is SEHNR and CDR2 FQNEAQ (reference sequence). The CDR3 sequence is 15 residues long. With 5 bases clipped from V and 3 bases from J, the junction kept 9 bases outside the gene matches. This CDR3 reads CASSHTTGRGYEQYF. The CDR3 DNA is TGTGCCAGCAGCCATACCACCGGGAGGGGCTACGAGCAGTACTTC.

Comments on this clonotype: The conserved final phenylalanine or tryptophan is absent from the CDR3, which likely points to a read error. The V call is TRBV20-1, the J call TRBJ1-2; D gene ambiguous. Trimming pared 0 bases from V and 4 bases from J, leaving 15 bases between. The CDR3 covers 15 residues. CDR1 is DFQATT, CDR2 SNEGSKA, per germline (reference sequence). In DNA, the CDR3 is TGCAGTGCTAGAGATCTTGGGAAGACCACCTATGGCTACACCTTG. Encoded protein: CSARDLGKTTYGYTL.

Comment on this clonotype: This may arise from a read error, as a much more abundant clone is one base away. The V gene is TRBV13, the J gene TRBJ2-4; D is unresolved. CDR1 is PRHDT, CDR2 FYEKMQ, per germline (reference sequence). This CDR3 has 12 residues. CDR3 nucleotide sequence: TGTGCCAGCAACTTATCTGAGAACATTCAGTACTTC. Protein product: CASNLSENIQYF.

V is TRBV20-1 and J is TRBJ1-1; 7 bases line up with TRBD1. J gave up 1 base and V 0 bases, and 8 bases lay outside the gene matches. The CDR3 sequence is 16 residues long. Per the germline V gene, CDR1 is DFQATT and CDR2 is SNEGSKA (reference sequence). DNA for the CDR3: TGCAGTGCTAGAGACCCCGGGACAGCCAGGAACACTGAAGCTTTCTTT. This gives the protein CSARDPGTARNTEAFF.

A word on this clonotype: One end of the junction fails to match germline, which may point to a read error. The V gene is TRBV5-5, the J gene TRBJ1-2; D is unresolved. This CDR3 comprises 15 residues. Germline-derived CDR1 and CDR2 are SGHKS and YYEKEE (reference sequence). The CDR3 region has the DNA TGTGCCAGCAGCCAAAGGGTTTCGTCCTACTATGGCCACACCTTC. It translates to CASSQRVSSYYGHTF.

This rearrangement joins TRBV6-5 to TRBJ2-5, with a tentative D call TRBD1 (6 bases). In germline, CDR1 is MNHEY, CDR2 SVGAGI. Trimming removed 6 bases at V and 5 bases at J, with 16 bases between. This CDR3 spans 14 amino acids. CDR3 residues: CASSSQGRWETQYF. The DNA of the CDR3 is TGTGCCAGCAGCTCGCAGGGGAGATGGGAGACCCAGTACTTC.

Ten or more counts support this clonotype. The V gene is TRBV4-1, the J gene TRBJ2-5; TRBD2 might be the D (5 bases). The CDR3 contains 15 residues. Germline V gene sequence: CDR1 MGHRA, CDR2 YSYEKL. Trimming removed 1 base from V and 2 bases from J, with 11 bases in between. CDR3 in amino acids: CASSQGLANQETQYF. CDR3 in DNA: TGCGCCAGCAGCCAAGGTCTAGCTAATCAAGAGACCCAGTACTTC.

The CDR3 DNA follows: TGCAGCGTTGCGGGACAGGGTCGGTATGGCTACACCTTC. It codes for CSVAGQGRYGYTF. This sequence joins TRBV29-1 and TRBJ1-2; TRBD1 agrees at 9 bases. The V gene's germline CDR1 is SQVTM and CDR2 ANQGSEA. The CDR3 is made up of 13 amino acids. V was pared by 4 bases and J by 5 bases, with 5 bases of the junction left unmatched.

This clonotype was seen a few times. J is TRBJ2-5 and V is TRBV5-4; 11 bases line up with TRBD2. Trimming cost V 6 bases and J 2 bases; bases outside gene matches: 9. Germline assignment: CDR1 SGHNT and CDR2 YYREEE (reference sequence). The CDR3 has 16 residues. CDR3 nucleotide sequence: TGTGCCAGCACCTATCTAGCGGGAGGCACGCAAGAGACCCAGTACTTC. Translating gives CASTYLAGGTQETQYF. Full variable domain (outside the CDR3, taken from reference TRBV5-4 and TRBJ2-5): ETGVTQSPTHLIKTRGQQVTLRCSSQSGHNTVSWYQQALGQGPQFIFQYYREEENGRGNFPPRFSGLQFPNYSSELNVNALELDDSALYLCASTYLAGGTQETQYFGPGTRLLVL.

This clonotype was detected a few times. The genes are TRBV27 and TRBJ2-1; 12 positions match TRBD2. CDR1 is MNHEY and CDR2 is SMNVEV in the germline V gene (reference sequence). The CDR3 is 18 amino acids. The J segment lost 8 bases and the V segment lost 2 bases, leaving 13 bases of the junction unmatched. The CDR3 loop reads CASSLRLAGGQRRDEQFF. CDR3 in DNA: TGTGCCAGCAGTTTAAGGCTAGCGGGGGGGCAGAGGAGGGATGAGCAGTTCTTC.

There are a few counts of this clonotype. The chain has TRBV5-1 and TRBJ2-3, with 16 bases lining up with TRBD2. CDR3 length equals 17 residues. The trim removed 2 bases at V and 5 bases at J, leaving 5 bases unmatched. Per the germline V gene, CDR1 is SGHRS and CDR2 is YFSETQ. The CDR3 region is CASSFGTSGRAKDTQYF. The CDR3 nucleotides are TGCGCCAGCAGCTTCGGGACTAGCGGGAGGGCCAAAGATACGCAGTATTTT.

At least ten counts were recorded for this clonotype. V is TRBV11-2 and J is TRBJ2-4, with D unresolved. CDR3 size: 12 residues. CDR1 and CDR2 (germline): SGHAT, FQNNGV. Trimming removed 10 bases at V and 3 bases at J, with 10 bases between. This CDR3 reads CATELLKNIQYF. DNA of the CDR3: TGTGCCACCGAGCTTCTCAAAAACATTCAGTACTTC.

The V call is TRBV9, the J call TRBJ1-2; D ambiguous. This CDR3 has 14 residues. Germline V gene sequence: CDR1 SGDLS, CDR2 YYNGEE. V lost 2 bases and J lost 3, with 11 bases in between. The CDR3 reads CASSVMDRDYGYTF. DNA for the CDR3: TGTGCCAGCAGCGTGATGGACCGGGACTATGGCTACACCTTC.

The V call is TRBV20-1, the J call TRBJ2-3; D ambiguous. CDR3 length: 12 amino acids. Trimming cost V 0 bases and J 6 bases, with 7 bases left between them. Per the germline V gene, CDR1 is DFQATT and CDR2 is SNEGSKA (reference sequence). The CDR3, as DNA: TGCAGTGCTAGAGAGACCCTGGATACGCAGTATTTT. Translation: CSARETLDTQYF.

The rearrangement links TRBV7-2 to TRBJ2-1, with TRBD1 matching 9 bases. The CDR3 totals 17 residues. Germline assignment: CDR1 SGHTA and CDR2 FQGNSA. J lost 0 bases, V lost 3 bases, and 6 bases had no gene match. DNA for the CDR3: TGTGCCAGCAGCTTGGGACAGGGATACTACTCCTACAATGAGCAGTTCTTC. Protein: CASSLGQGYYSYNEQFF. The variable domain in full, completed from reference TRBV7-2 and TRBJ2-1, reads GAGVSQSPSNKVTEKGKDVELRCDPISGHTALYWYRQSLGQGLEFLIYFQGNSAPDKSGLPSDRFSAERTGGSVSTLTIQRTQQEDSAVYLCASSLGQGYYSYNEQFFGPGTRLTVL.

This clonotype occurred many times. This chain joins TRBV7-6 and TRBJ2-4, with D possibly matching TRBD2 (5 bases). The V gene's germline CDR1 is SGHVS and CDR2 FNYEAQ. The CDR3 sequence is 13 residues long. V shed 5 bases and J shed 3 bases, with 8 bases lying between them. CDR3 region: CASSAGGKNIQYF. CDR3 bases: TGTGCCAGCAGCGCTGGAGGCAAAAACATTCAGTACTTC.

The chain employs TRBV5-5 and TRBJ2-5, with 7 nucleotides matching TRBD1. The CDR3 runs 14 residues. Germline assignment: CDR1 SGHKS and CDR2 YYEKEE (reference sequence). V trimming: 4 bases; J trimming: 4 bases; junction bases outside the gene matches: 7. The CDR3 DNA sequence: TGTGCCAGCAGCCATGACAGGGCAGGAGAGACCCAGTACTTC. As protein: CASSHDRAGETQYF.

The chain joins TRBV25-1 to TRBJ2-3; TRBD2 might be the D (5 bases). The length of the CDR3 is 14 residues. Germline V gene lookup returns CDR1 MGHDK and CDR2 SYGVNS. Deletions cut 1 base from V and 8 bases from J, with 13 bases between. CDR3 residues: CASSEFEGPRTQYF. The CDR3 DNA sequence: TGTGCCAGCAGTGAATTTGAGGGCCCTCGTACGCAGTATTTT.

This clonotype was found a few times. The rearrangement uses TRBV5-4 and TRBJ2-1; D possibly corresponds to TRBD2 (5 bases). V was clipped by 1 base and J by 6 bases, with 11 bases between them. Germline V lookup: CDR1 SGHNT, CDR2 YYREEE (reference sequence). CDR3 size: 14 residues. The CDR3 coding sequence is TGTGCCAGCAGCTTGACGAGGGCCGGCAATGAGCAGTTCTTC. It yields the protein CASSLTRAGNEQFF.

This chain joins TRBV12-3 or TRBV12-4 and TRBJ2-1; TRBD2 agrees at 7 bases. The CDR3 length is 15 residues. Germline trimming cut 6 bases from V and 7 bases from J; bases unmatched to any gene: 12. The CDR3 DNA is TGTGCCAGCAGAGCCGGGACTAACGGGAGAAATGAGCAGTTCTTC. As protein: CASRAGTNGRNEQFF.

With respect to this clonotype: With a much larger clone just one base away, this may be a read error. The chain carries TRBV10-1 and TRBJ2-4; unclear D gene. Germline values: CDR1 WNHNN, CDR2 SYGVQD (reference sequence). The CDR3 sequence is 17 residues long. Trimming shortened V by 0 bases and J by 13 bases, and 25 bases separated the two germline ends. CDR3 sequence reads: CASSESIFSGPHNEQYF. The CDR3 region has the DNA TGCGCCAGCAGTGAGTCGATTTTTTCCGGGCCCCACAATGAGCAGTACTTC.

V usage is TRBV5-1 and J usage is TRBJ2-1; 12 nucleotides line up with TRBD2. Per germline, CDR1 SGHRS and CDR2 YFSETQ. The CDR3 totals 15 residues. V trimming: 4 bases; J trimming: 6 bases; junction bases outside the gene matches: 5. This CDR3 reads CASSGLAGSSNEQFF. CDR3 nucleotide sequence: TGCGCCAGCAGCGGACTAGCGGGATCTTCCAATGAGCAGTTCTTC.

Points on this clonotype: This may arise from a read error, as a much more abundant clone is one base away. V usage is TRBV20-1 and J usage is TRBJ2-7; 8 nucleotides agree with TRBD2. The CDR3 length is 14 residues. The J segment lost 3 bases and the V segment lost 0 bases, leaving 4 bases of the junction unmatched. Per the germline V gene, CDR1 is DFQATT and CDR2 is SNEGSKA (reference sequence). The CDR3 here is CSAREASGSYEQYF. The CDR3 DNA reads as TGCAGTGCTAGAGAGGCCAGCGGGAGCTACGAGCAGTACTTC.

The chain has TRBV3-1 and TRBJ2-7; perhaps TRBD1 as D (6 bases). This CDR3 spans 15 amino acids. V was clipped by 1 base and J by 6 bases, with 16 bases between them. Germline CDR1 is LGHDT and CDR2 is YNNKEL (reference sequence). CDR3 region: CASSQANRVQGEQYF. In DNA form, the CDR3 reads TGTGCCAGCAGCCAAGCCAACAGGGTTCAGGGCGAGCAGTACTTC.